Following are 28 T cell receptor beta chains from one sample sequenced in a study of blood T cell repertoires in COVID-19. Profiled with immunoSEQ multiplex PCR; TCRdb holds only in-frame clones, not every one. The profile shows tens of thousands of clones, 80% to 95% of them singletons. Source material: peripheral blood. Receptor source: a man aged 50-59 years with active COVID-19.

The chain employs TRBV6-2 or TRBV6-3 and TRBJ2-7, with D unclear. CDR1 is MNHEY and CDR2 is SVGEGT in the germline V gene. The CDR3 is 15 amino acids. The V end lost 0 bases, the J end lost 0 bases, and 9 bases lay between the germline ends. The CDR3 DNA sequence: TGTGCCAGCAGTTACTCGCGCGGCATCTCCTACGAGCAGTACTTC. Residues: CASSYSRGISYEQYF.

This chain connects TRBV2 to TRBJ1-2; D is unresolved. With 0 bases removed from V and 1 base from J, the gap between germline ends came to 3 bases. Germline-derived CDR1 and CDR2 are SNHLY and FYNNEI. There are 13 residues in the CDR3. DNA of the CDR3: TGTGCCAGCAGTGAAGCCGGTAACTATGGCTACACCTTC. Protein product: CASSEAGNYGYTF.

This chain links TRBV19 with TRBJ1-1; possibly TRBD1 for D (5 bases). Germline CDR1 reads LNHDA; CDR2 reads SQIVND (reference sequence). The CDR3 extends over 15 amino acids. Trimming stripped 2 bases from V and 0 bases from J, with 10 bases between. Here the CDR3 DNA reads TGTGCCAGTAGTATACAGGGATCCATGAACACTGAAGCTTTCTTT. Translated, it gives CASSIQGSMNTEAFF.

J is TRBJ2-1 and V is TRBV4-3, with 7 bases fitting TRBD1. The V gene end was trimmed by 2 bases and the J gene end by 3 bases; junction bases not matched to a gene: 4. CDR3 length: 15 residues. CDR1 LGHNA and CDR2 YSLEER come from the germline V gene. The CDR3 nucleotides are TGCGCCAGCAGCCAAAACGGGGACAGCTACAATGAGCAGTTCTTC. It translates to CASSQNGDSYNEQFF.

This clone was counted once. CDR3 DNA: TGTGCCAGCAGCTCCTGGAACCGGGACAGGCCCTATGGCTACACCTTC. Translated: CASSSWNRDRPYGYTF. This sequence joins TRBV7-9 and TRBJ1-2, with 8 positions matching TRBD1. After removal of 4 bases from V and 4 bases from J, the junction contained 11 bases not matched to a gene. The V gene's germline CDR1 is SEHNR and CDR2 FQNEAQ (reference sequence). The CDR3 runs to 16 residues.

This chain links TRBV29-1 with TRBJ1-1, with 7 bases that match TRBD1. Per germline, CDR1 SQVTM and CDR2 ANQGSEA. J was trimmed by 10 bases and V by 6 bases; bases with no gene match: 5. CDR3 size: 10 residues. Here the CDR3 DNA reads TGCAGCGTAGACAGGGCTGGAGCTTTCTTT. Protein product: CSVDRAGAFF. The full variable domain, in which reference TRBV29-1 and TRBJ1-1 provide the parts outside the CDR3, is SAVISQKPSRDICQRGTSLTIQCQVDSQVTMMFWYRQQPGQSLTLIATANQGSEATYESGFVIDKFPISRPNLTFSTLTVSNMSPEDSSIYLCSVDRAGAFFGQGTRLTVV.

This sequence joins TRBV27 and TRBJ2-1; possibly TRBD2 for D (5 bases). From germline, CDR1 is MNHEY and CDR2 SMNVEV (reference sequence). The CDR3 contains 14 residues. V dropped 2 bases and J dropped 4 bases, with 9 bases sitting between them. This chain's CDR3 is CASSLVARYNEQFF. The CDR3 region has the DNA TGTGCCAGCAGTTTAGTAGCGAGATACAATGAGCAGTTCTTC.

The gene calls are TRBV9 and TRBJ1-1; unclear D gene. The germline CDR1 and CDR2 sequences are SGDLS and YYNGEE. Deletions cut 1 base from V and 2 bases from J, with 6 bases between. This CDR3 is built from 13 residues. Written as DNA, the CDR3 is TGTGCCAGCAGCGTACGCGGAAACACTGAAGCTTTCTTT. As protein: CASSVRGNTEAFF. The entire variable domain, with the rest obtained from reference TRBV9 and TRBJ1-1, is as follows: DSGVTQTPKHLITATGQRVTLRCSPRSGDLSVYWYQQSLDQGLQFLIQYYNGEERAKGNILERFSAQQFPDLHSELNLSSLELGDSALYFCASSVRGNTEAFFGQGTRLTVV.

V is TRBV18 and J is TRBJ2-3; TRBD2 matches at 8 bases. The CDR3 totals 14 residues. Trimming at V came to 5 bases and at J to 1 base, leaving 2 bases not matched to a gene. Germline CDR1 reads KGHSH; CDR2 reads LQKENI. The CDR3 DNA follows: TGTGCCAGCTCAATCGGGGGGGGCACAGATACGCAGTATTTT. It yields the protein CASSIGGGTDTQYF.

The count of this clone is one. The chain joins TRBV12-5 to TRBJ2-5; the match to TRBD2 covers 10 bases. J lost 2 bases, V lost 0 bases, and 6 bases had no gene match. The germline CDR1 and CDR2 sequences are LGHNT and FRNRAP. This CDR3 has 17 amino acids. CDR3 bases: TGTGCTAGTGGTTTGGTAAACCTAGCGGGAGTTCAAGAGACCCAGTACTTC. It codes for CASGLVNLAGVQETQYF.

The chain uses TRBV21-1 and TRBJ2-3; TRBD1, the table's D call, lacks a check against the DNA. TRBV21-1 is labeled a pseudogene. The CDR3 has 16 residues. The CDR3 loop reads CASRLVRDREHDTQYF. The CDR3 region has the DNA TGTGCCAGCCGGCTTGTCCGGGACAGGGAACATGATACGCAGTATTTT.

The chain has TRBV3-1 (or the pseudogene TRBV3-2) and TRBJ1-5; TRBD1 might be the D (6 bases). The germline gives CDR1 LGHDT, CDR2 YNNKEL (reference sequence). CDR3 size: 15 residues. Trimming removed 3 bases at V and 0 bases at J, with 9 bases between. Here the CDR3 DNA reads TGTGCCAGCAGCCAGGGACACTTTAGCAATCAGCCCCAGCATTTT. This sequence encodes CASSQGHFSNQPQHF.

The chain couples TRBV4-1 to TRBJ2-7, with TRBD1 matching 11 bases. Germline-derived CDR1 and CDR2 are MGHRA and YSYEKL. The CDR3 length is 15 residues. V lost 2 bases and J lost 2; bases outside the gene matches: 2. Here the CDR3 reads CASSQPGQGAYEQYF. CDR3 sequence (DNA): TGCGCCAGCAGCCAACCGGGACAGGGGGCCTACGAGCAGTACTTC.

The CDR3 coding sequence is TGTGCCAGCTCACCAACTACAGGGAACTCCTACAATGAGCAGTTCTTC. It is translated as CASSPTTGNSYNEQFF. The J gene is TRBJ2-1, the V gene TRBV18; D is perhaps TRBD1 (6 bases). The CDR3 has 16 residues. In germline, CDR1 is KGHSH, CDR2 LQKENI. The V gene lost 2 bases and the J gene lost 0 bases, with 11 bases spanning the gap.

The chain carries TRBV11-3 and TRBJ2-2, with D possibly TRBD2 on 5 matching bases. The length of the CDR3 is 17 residues. CDR1 SGHNT and CDR2 YENEEA come from the germline V gene. V lost 1 base, J lost 6 bases, and 18 bases lay in between. The CDR3 here is CASSLGWWLADAGELFF. As DNA, the CDR3 is TGTGCCAGCAGCTTAGGATGGTGGCTAGCCGACGCCGGGGAGCTGTTTTTT.

This clone showed up just once. The genes are TRBV29-1 and TRBJ1-4, with D perhaps matching TRBD1 (6 bases). Germline V gene lookup returns CDR1 SQVTM and CDR2 ANQGSEA. The CDR3 contains 13 residues. V lost 7 bases and J 6 bases, leaving 15 bases between the germline ends. The CDR3 bases are TGCAGCGCCCTAACAGGGTACGATGAAAAACTGTTTTTT. The encoded protein is CSALTGYDEKLFF.

CDR3 sequence reads: CASSQAVYDYGYTF. Written as DNA, the CDR3 is TGTGCCAGCAGCCAAGCGGTTTACGACTATGGCTACACCTTC. This sequence joins TRBV3-1 (or the pseudogene TRBV3-2) and TRBJ1-2; no clear D gene. CDR3 length: 14 amino acids. Germline CDR1 is LGHDT and CDR2 is YNNKEL (reference sequence). V was pared by 1 base and J by 3 bases, with 9 bases between.

V gene TRBV28 combines with J gene TRBJ1-5, with D perhaps TRBD1 (5 bases). This CDR3 comprises 17 residues. Germline V gene sequence: CDR1 MDHEN, CDR2 SYDVKM. The V end lost 8 bases, the J end lost 0 bases, and 20 bases lay between the germline ends. For the CDR3, the DNA is TGTGCCAGCCGTGCCCACCAGGGAACTATTAGCAATCAGCCCCAGCATTTT. Protein product: CASRAHQGTISNQPQHF.

V usage is TRBV28 and J usage is TRBJ2-1; TRBD2 aligns across 8 bases. V shed 4 bases and J 6 bases; nucleotides not matched to a gene: 14. Germline CDR1 is MDHEN and CDR2 is SYDVKM. The CDR3 is made up of 17 amino acids. The chain's CDR3 is CASSSGGRAEISNEQFF. As DNA, the CDR3 is TGTGCCAGCAGTTCGGGGGGGAGGGCCGAAATTTCCAATGAGCAGTTCTTC.

The chain recombines TRBV29-1 with TRBJ2-3; 8 nucleotides align to TRBD1. The length of the CDR3 is 15 residues. V lost 2 bases, J lost 3 bases, and 7 bases stayed unmatched. Germline V CDR1 and CDR2: SQVTM, ANQGSEA. The CDR3 DNA reads TGCAGCGTTGAACGGAGTGACAGGGGAACAGATACGCAGTATTTT. Amino acids: CSVERSDRGTDTQYF.

There are a few counts of this clone. The J gene is TRBJ1-4, the V gene TRBV11-2, with a tentative D call TRBD1 (5 bases). Between the trimmed V and J ends, which lost 4 bases and 5 bases, there was a span of 11 bases. CDR3 length: 14 residues. Germline CDR1 SGHAT, CDR2 FQNNGV. DNA for the CDR3: TGTGCCAGCAGCTACGGACAATTCAATGAAAAACTGTTTTTT. Translation: CASSYGQFNEKLFF.

This clone appeared a few times. The chain links TRBV5-1 to TRBJ2-7; 7 nucleotides align to TRBD1. The CDR3 spans 16 residues. With V trimmed by 3 bases and J by 6 bases, 15 bases remained unmatched. The germline gives CDR1 SGHRS, CDR2 YFSETQ. Here the CDR3 reads CASSSCSARQGCEQYF. The CDR3 DNA reads TGCGCCAGCAGCTCATGCTCTGCGAGACAGGGATGCGAGCAGTACTTC.

The rearrangement joins TRBV3-1 (or the pseudogene TRBV3-2) to TRBJ1-2; the D gene is possibly TRBD1 (5 bases). Germline CDR1 is LGHDT and CDR2 is YNNKEL (reference sequence). This CDR3 spans 16 amino acids. The V and J ends lost 4 bases and 5 bases respectively, with 20 bases between them. The CDR3 coding sequence is TGTGCCAGCAGCCGAGGGGTGGGGCGGGAGGCGTATGGCTACACCTTC. It yields the protein CASSRGVGREAYGYTF.

V is TRBV27 and J is TRBJ2-3, with 11 bases lining up with TRBD2. The CDR3 covers 17 residues. Germline trimming cut 3 bases from V and 0 bases from J; bases unmatched to any gene: 5. CDR1 is MNHEY and CDR2 is SMNVEV in the germline V gene (reference sequence). The CDR3 DNA follows: TGTGCCAGCAGTTTCCGGCGGACTAGCGGGAGCACAGATACGCAGTATTTT. The encoded protein is CASSFRRTSGSTDTQYF.

This chain links TRBV9 with TRBJ2-3; 8 bases line up with TRBD2. Germline V gene sequence: CDR1 SGDLS, CDR2 YYNGEE. The CDR3 spans 15 residues. J lost 6 bases, V lost 3 bases, and 9 bases had no gene match. The CDR3 nucleotides are TGTGCCAGCAGCGGGTTAGCGGGACCGGTCGATACGCAGTATTTT. Its protein product is CASSGLAGPVDTQYF.

The CDR3 DNA reads TGTGCCAGCAGTTTACTGACGGGACAGGGGAACTATGGCTACACCTTC. Its translation: CASSLLTGQGNYGYTF. The chain has TRBV28 and TRBJ1-2, with TRBD1 identical over 10 bases. Germline trimming cut 2 bases from V and 2 bases from J; bases unmatched to any gene: 5. Germline V gene data show CDR1 as MDHEN and CDR2 as SYDVKM. CDR3 size: 16 residues.

This rearrangement joins TRBV12-3 or TRBV12-4 to TRBJ1-5; no firm D call. V was shortened by 5 bases and J by 5 bases, with 7 bases between the two germline ends. CDR3 length equals 12 residues. The CDR3 coding sequence is TGTGCCAGCAGTCCTACAGATCAGCCCCAGCATTTT. It specifies CASSPTDQPQHF.

This sequence joins TRBV4-2 and TRBJ2-1; 11 bases line up with TRBD2. Germline V lookup: CDR1 LGHNA, CDR2 YNFKEQ. The CDR3 runs 16 residues. V lost 6 bases to trimming and J lost 2 bases; unmatched junction nucleotides: 6. The CDR3 DNA follows: TGTGCCAGCAGTTTAGCGGGAGGGGACCCCTACAATGAGCAGTTCTTC. Protein: CASSLAGGDPYNEQFF.